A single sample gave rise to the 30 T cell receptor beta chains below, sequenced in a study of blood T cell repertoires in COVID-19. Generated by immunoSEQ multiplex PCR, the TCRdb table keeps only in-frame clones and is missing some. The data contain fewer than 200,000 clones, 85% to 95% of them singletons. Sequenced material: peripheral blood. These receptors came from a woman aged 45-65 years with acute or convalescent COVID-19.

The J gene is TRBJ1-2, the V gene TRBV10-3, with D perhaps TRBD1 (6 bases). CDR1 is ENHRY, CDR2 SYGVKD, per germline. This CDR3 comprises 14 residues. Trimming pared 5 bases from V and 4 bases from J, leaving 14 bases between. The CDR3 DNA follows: TGTGCCATCAGTCCCAATTCCAGGGGCTATGGCTACACCTTC. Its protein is CAISPNSRGYGYTF.

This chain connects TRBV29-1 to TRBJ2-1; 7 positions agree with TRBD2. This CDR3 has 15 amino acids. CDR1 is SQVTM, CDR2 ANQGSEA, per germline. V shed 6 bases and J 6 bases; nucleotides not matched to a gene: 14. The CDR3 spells CSVVGVAGVGNEQFF. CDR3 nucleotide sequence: TGCAGCGTCGTCGGGGTTGCGGGGGTAGGCAATGAGCAGTTCTTC.

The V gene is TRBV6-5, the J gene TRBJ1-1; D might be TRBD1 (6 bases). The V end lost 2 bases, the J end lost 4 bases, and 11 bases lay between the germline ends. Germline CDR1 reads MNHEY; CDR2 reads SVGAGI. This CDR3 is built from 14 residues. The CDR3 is CASSYGGGGTEAFF. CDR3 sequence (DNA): TGTGCCAGCAGTTACGGCGGGGGCGGCACTGAAGCTTTCTTT.

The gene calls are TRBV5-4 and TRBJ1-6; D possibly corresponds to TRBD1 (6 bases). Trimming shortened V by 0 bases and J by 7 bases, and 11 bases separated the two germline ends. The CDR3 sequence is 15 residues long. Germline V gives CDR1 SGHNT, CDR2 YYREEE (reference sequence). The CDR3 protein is CASSLEGGLNSPLHF. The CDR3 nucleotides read TGTGCCAGCAGCTTGGAAGGGGGATTGAATTCACCCCTCCACTTT.

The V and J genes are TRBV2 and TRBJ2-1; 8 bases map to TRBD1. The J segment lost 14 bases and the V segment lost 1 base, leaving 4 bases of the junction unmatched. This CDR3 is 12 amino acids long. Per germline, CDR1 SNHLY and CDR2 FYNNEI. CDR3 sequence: CASSEGDRGEFF. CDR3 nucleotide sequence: TGTGCCAGCAGTGAAGGTGACAGGGGAGAGTTCTTC.

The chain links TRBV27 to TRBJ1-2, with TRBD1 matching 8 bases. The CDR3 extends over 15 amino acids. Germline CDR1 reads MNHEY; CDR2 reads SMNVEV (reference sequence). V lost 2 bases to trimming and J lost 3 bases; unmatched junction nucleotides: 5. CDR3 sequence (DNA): TGTGCCAGCAGTTTAAGACAGGGGCTTTACTATGGCTACACCTTC. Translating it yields CASSLRQGLYYGYTF.

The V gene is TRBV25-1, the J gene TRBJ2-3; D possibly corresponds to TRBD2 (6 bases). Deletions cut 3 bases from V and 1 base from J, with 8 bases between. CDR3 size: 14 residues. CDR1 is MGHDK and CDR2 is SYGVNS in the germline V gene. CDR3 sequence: CASSEEGRTDTQYF. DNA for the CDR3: TGTGCCAGCAGTGAGGAGGGGCGCACAGATACGCAGTATTTT.

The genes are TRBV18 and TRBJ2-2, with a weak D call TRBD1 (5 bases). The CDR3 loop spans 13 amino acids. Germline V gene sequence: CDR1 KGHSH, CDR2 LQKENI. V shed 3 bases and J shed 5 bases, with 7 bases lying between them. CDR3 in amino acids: CASSPTATGELFF. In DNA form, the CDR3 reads TGTGCCAGCTCACCGACAGCAACCGGGGAGCTGTTTTTT. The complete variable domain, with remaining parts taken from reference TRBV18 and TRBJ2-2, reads NAGVMQNPRHLVRRRGQEARLRCSPMKGHSHVYWYRQLPEEGLKFMVYLQKENIIDESGMPKERFSAEFPKEGPSILRIQQVVRGDSAAYFCASSPTATGELFFGEGSRLTVL.

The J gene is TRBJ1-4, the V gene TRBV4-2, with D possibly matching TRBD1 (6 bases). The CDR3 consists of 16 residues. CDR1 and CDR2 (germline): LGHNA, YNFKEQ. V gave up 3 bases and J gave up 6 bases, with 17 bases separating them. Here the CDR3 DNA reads TGTGCCAGCAGCCAGTCCACAGGGCGTCGGGATGAAAAACTGTTTTTT. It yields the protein CASSQSTGRRDEKLFF.

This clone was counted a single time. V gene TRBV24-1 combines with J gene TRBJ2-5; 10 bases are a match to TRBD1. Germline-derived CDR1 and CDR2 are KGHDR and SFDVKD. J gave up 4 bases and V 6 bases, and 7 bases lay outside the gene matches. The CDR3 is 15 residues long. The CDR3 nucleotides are TGTGCCACCAGTCCGGACAGGGGGATACGAGAGACCCAGTACTTC. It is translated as CATSPDRGIRETQYF.

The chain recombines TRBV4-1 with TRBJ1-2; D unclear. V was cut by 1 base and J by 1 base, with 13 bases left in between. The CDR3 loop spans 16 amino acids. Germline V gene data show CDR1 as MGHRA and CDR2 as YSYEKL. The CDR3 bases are TGCGCCAGCAGCCAAGTGGAACAGCCGAATAACTATGGCTACACCTTC. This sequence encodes CASSQVEQPNNYGYTF.

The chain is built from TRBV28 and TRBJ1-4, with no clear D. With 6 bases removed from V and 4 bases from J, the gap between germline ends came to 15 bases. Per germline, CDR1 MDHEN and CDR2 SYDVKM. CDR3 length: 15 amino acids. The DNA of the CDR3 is TGTGCCAGCAGCCCCGGGTGGGGAGATAATGAAAAACTGTTTTTT. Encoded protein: CASSPGWGDNEKLFF.

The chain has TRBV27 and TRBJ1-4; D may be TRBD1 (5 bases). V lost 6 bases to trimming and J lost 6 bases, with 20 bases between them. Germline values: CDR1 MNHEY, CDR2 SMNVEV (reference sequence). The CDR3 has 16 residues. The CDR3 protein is CASRLRWGHSDEKLFF. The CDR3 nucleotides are TGTGCCAGCAGACTGAGATGGGGCCATTCGGATGAAAAACTGTTTTTT.

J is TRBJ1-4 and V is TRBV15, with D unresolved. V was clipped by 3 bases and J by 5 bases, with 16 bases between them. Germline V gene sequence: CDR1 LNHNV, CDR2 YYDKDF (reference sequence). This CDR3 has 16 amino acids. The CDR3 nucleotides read TGTGCCACCAGCAGCGGCCGAGGGTTAGTGAATGAAAAACTGTTTTTT. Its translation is CATSSGRGLVNEKLFF. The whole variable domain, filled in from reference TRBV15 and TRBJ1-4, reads DAMVIQNPRYQVTQFGKPVTLSCSQTLNHNVMYWYQQKSSQAPKLLFHYYDKDFNNEADTPDNFQSRRPNTSFCFLDIRSPGLGDTAMYLCATSSGRGLVNEKLFFGSGTQLSVL.

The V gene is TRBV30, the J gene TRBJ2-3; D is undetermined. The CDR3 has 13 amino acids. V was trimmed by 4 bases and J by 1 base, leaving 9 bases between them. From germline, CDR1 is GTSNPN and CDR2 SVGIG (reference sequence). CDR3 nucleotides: TGTGCCTGGATAAACCGAGGCACAGATACGCAGTATTTT. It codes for CAWINRGTDTQYF.

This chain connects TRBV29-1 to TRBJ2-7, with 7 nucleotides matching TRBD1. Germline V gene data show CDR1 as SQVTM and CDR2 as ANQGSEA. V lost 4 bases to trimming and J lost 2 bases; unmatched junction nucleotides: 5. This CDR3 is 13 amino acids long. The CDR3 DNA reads TGCAGCGTTGCGAGACAGGGTGCCTACGAGCAGTACTTC. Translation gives CSVARQGAYEQYF.

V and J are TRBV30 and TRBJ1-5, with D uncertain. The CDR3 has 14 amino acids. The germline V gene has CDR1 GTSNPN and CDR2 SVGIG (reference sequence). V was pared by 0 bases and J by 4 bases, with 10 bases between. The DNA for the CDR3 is TGTGCCTGGAGTGTAAGCACAGCTAATCAGCCCCAGCATTTT. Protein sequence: CAWSVSTANQPQHF. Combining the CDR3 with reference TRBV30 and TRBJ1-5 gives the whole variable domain SQTIHQWPATLVQPVGSPLSLECTVEGTSNPNLYWYRQAAGRGLQLLFYSVGIGQISSEVPQNLSASRPQDRQFILSSKKLLLSDSGFYLCAWSVSTANQPQHFGDGTRLSIL.

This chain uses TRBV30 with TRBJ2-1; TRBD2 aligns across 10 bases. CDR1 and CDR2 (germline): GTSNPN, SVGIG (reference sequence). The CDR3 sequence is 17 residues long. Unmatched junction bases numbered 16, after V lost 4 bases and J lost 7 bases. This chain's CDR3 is CAWTGTRLAGVLNEQFF. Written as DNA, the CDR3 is TGTGCCTGGACCGGTACCCGGCTAGCGGGGGTATTGAATGAGCAGTTCTTC.

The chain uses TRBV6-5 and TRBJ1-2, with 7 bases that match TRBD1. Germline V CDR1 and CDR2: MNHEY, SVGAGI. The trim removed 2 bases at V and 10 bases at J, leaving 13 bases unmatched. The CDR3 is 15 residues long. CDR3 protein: CASSYTSTGGTDYTF. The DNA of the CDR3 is TGTGCCAGCAGTTACACCTCGACAGGTGGGACAGACTACACCTTC.

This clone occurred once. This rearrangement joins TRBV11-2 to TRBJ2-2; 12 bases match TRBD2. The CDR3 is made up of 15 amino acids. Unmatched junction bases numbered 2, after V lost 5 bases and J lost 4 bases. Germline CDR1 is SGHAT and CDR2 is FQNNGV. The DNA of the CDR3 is TGTGCCAGCAGCCCTAGCGGGAGGGGCACCGGGGAGCTGTTTTTT. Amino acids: CASSPSGRGTGELFF.

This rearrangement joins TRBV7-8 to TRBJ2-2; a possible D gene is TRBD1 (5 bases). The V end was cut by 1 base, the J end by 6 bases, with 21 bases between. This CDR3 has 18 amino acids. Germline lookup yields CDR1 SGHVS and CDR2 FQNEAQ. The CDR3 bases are TGTGCCAGCAGCTTAGGAAGGGCAGGGAATGTAAAATCCGGGGAGCTGTTTTTT. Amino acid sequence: CASSLGRAGNVKSGELFF.

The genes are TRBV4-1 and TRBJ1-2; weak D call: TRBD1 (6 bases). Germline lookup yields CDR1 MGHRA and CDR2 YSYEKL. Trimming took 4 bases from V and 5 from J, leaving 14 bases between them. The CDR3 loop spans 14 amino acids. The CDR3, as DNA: TGCGCCAGCAGCCTCCGGACAGACCTATATGGCTACACCTTC. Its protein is CASSLRTDLYGYTF.

The CDR3 reads CASSSGLAGVTEQYF. The CDR3 DNA sequence: TGTGCCAGCAGTTCGGGACTAGCGGGAGTAACCGAGCAGTACTTC. The J gene is TRBJ2-7, the V gene TRBV27, with 14 nucleotides matching TRBD2. Trimming removed 4 bases from V and 6 bases from J; junction bases left unmatched: 5. Germline CDR1 and CDR2: MNHEY and SMNVEV (reference sequence). The CDR3 loop spans 15 amino acids.

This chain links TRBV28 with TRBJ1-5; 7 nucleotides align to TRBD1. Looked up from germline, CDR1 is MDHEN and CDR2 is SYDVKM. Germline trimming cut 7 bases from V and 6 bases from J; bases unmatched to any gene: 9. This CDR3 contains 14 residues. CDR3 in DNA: TGTGCCAGCATCTTAGGGGGCGCGGGTCAGCCCCAGCATTTT. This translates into CASILGGAGQPQHF.

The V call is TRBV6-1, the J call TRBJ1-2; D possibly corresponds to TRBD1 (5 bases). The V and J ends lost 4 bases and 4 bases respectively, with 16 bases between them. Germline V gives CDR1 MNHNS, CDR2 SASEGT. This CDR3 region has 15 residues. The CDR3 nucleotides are TGTGCCAGCAGTGCCGCTGGGGGGACGAGCTATGGCTACACCTTC. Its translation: CASSAAGGTSYGYTF.

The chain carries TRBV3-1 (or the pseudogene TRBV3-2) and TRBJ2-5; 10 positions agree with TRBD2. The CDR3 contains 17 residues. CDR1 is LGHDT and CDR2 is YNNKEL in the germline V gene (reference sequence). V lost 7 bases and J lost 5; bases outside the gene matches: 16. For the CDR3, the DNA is TGTGCCAGCACCTTAATCGGACTAGCGGAGCCCCAGGAGACCCAGTACTTC. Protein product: CASTLIGLAEPQETQYF.

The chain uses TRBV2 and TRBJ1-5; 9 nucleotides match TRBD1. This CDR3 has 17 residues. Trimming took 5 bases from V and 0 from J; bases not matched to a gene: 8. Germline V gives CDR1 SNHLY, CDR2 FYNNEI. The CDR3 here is CASSLDRGPYSNQPQHF. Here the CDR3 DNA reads TGTGCCAGCAGTCTGGACAGGGGACCCTATAGCAATCAGCCCCAGCATTTT.

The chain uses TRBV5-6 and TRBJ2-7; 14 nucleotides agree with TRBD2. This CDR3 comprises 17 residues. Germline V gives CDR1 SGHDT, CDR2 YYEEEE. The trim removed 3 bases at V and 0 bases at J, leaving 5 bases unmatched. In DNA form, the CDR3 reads TGTGCCAGCAGCTGGGGGACTAGCGGGAGCCTCTCCTACGAGCAGTACTTC. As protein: CASSWGTSGSLSYEQYF.

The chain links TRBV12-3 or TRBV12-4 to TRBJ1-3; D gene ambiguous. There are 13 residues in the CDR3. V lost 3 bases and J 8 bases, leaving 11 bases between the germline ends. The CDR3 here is CASSFRGKDTIYF. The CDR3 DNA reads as TGTGCCAGCAGTTTCCGGGGTAAAGACACCATATATTTT.

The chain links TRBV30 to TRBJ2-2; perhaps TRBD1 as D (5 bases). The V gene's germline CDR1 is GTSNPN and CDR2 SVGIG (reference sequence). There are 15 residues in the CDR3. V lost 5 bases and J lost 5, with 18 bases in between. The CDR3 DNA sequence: TGTGCCTGGGACTTTGGGGCAGGTGGGACCGGGGAGCTGTTTTTT. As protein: CAWDFGAGGTGELFF.